These T cell receptor beta chains were read from a single sample in a study of cytomegalovirus exposure and HLA in healthy donors. Repertoires were generated with immunoSEQ multiplex PCR, while TCRdb's copy carries only in-frame clones and drops some. The data hold about 130,000 clones, with 70% to 85% observed a single time. Sequenced input: PBMCs. All receptors derive from a woman aged 45-65 years in good health and CMV-seronegative. The conserved cysteine and the conserved F or W are not part of the CDR3 here. A D gene is named only where the DNA matches it firmly.

v_gene	j_gene	d_gene	CDR3aa
TRBV6-5	TRBJ2-7	-	ASSTFATYEQY
TRBV11-2	TRBJ2-2	TRBD1	ASSLVGTGVNTGELF
TRBV9	TRBJ2-1	-	ASSASTGLTRNEQF
TRBV7-8	TRBJ1-1	-	ASSLGSGKNTEAF
TRBV19	TRBJ2-7	-	ASSQGTPYEQY
TRBV30	TRBJ1-2	TRBD1	AWSVLGTGSGGYT
TRBV29-1	TRBJ2-1	-	SVVNLVSVGEQF
TRBV19	TRBJ2-1	-	ASSYSNEQF
TRBV4-3	TRBJ2-1	-	ASSQDHIRSSGSSYNEQF
TRBV4-2	TRBJ2-3	-	ASSQGAGVSTDTQY
TRBV28	TRBJ1-1	-	ASSPRRGGWDTEAF
TRBV6-5	TRBJ2-7	TRBD2	ASRAGTSGLEQY
TRBV5-1	TRBJ1-1	TRBD1	ASRQGAWDTEAF
TRBV9	TRBJ2-1	TRBD1	ASSLDSGTGKF
TRBV7-9	TRBJ2-7	-	ASSSTIPYEQY
TRBV27	TRBJ2-6	-	ASSLTAGANVLT
TRBV5-8	TRBJ2-5	-	ASSLGSGTEETQY
TRBV2	TRBJ1-2	-	ASSEATHSKANYGYT
TRBV2	TRBJ2-1	-	ASTGGPYNEQF
TRBV5-4	TRBJ2-5	TRBD1	ASSSQGAGRETQY
TRBV5-1	TRBJ2-5	-	ASSTGTTVGEQY
TRBV7-2	TRBJ1-4	-	ASSLSRATNEKLF
TRBV11-3	TRBJ2-2	TRBD1	ASRGTGQTGELF
TRBV2	TRBJ1-2	TRBD1	ASSYSIVPGQGYYGYT
TRBV30	TRBJ2-1	TRBD2	AWRLLADSYNEQF
TRBV19	TRBJ1-5	-	ASSTPQVAQH
TRBV28	TRBJ1-4	-	ASTTGNEKLF
TRBV7-9	TRBJ2-7	TRBD2	ASSLRGAGPTSGVYEQY
TRBV9	TRBJ2-2	TRBD2	ASSVATGLAGEDTGELF
TRBV10-3	TRBJ2-7	-	ASSGVERSSYEQY
TRBV7-2	TRBJ1-1	-	ASSHLRDTEAF
TRBV30	TRBJ1-1	TRBD1	AWGTGPNTEAF
TRBV5-8	TRBJ1-1	TRBD1	ASSLGTGKAF
TRBV30	TRBJ1-1	-	AWTPGFYEAF
TRBV14	TRBJ1-6	TRBD1	ASSQEGTGVASPLH
TRBV29-1	TRBJ2-1	-	SVLVLANEQF
TRBV5-1	TRBJ1-4	TRBD1	ASSTTGTNEKLF
TRBV28	TRBJ1-5	TRBD1	ASRGQGYGQPQH
TRBV19	TRBJ2-1	-	ASSPPGFPYNEQF
TRBV29-1	TRBJ1-5	-	SARSRAGGTLIGQPQH
TRBV5-6	TRBJ2-3	TRBD2	ASSYPGTSASTDTQY
TRBV30	TRBJ1-3	-	AWVYSGNTIY
TRBV19	TRBJ2-7	TRBD2	ASSMREEREQLNEQY
TRBV7-2	TRBJ2-2	TRBD1	ACHQGVTGELF
TRBV30	TRBJ2-6	TRBD1	AWQPGQGYSGANVLT
TRBV7-9	TRBJ2-7	-	SSSPGTLSSYEQY
TRBV6-1	TRBJ2-2	TRBD2	ASKREPNTGELF
TRBV28	TRBJ2-1	-	ASSFIAEIYNEQF
TRBV6-5	TRBJ2-7	-	ASSFELHSYEQY
TRBV6-5	TRBJ1-5	TRBD1	ASSGGQGFGQPQH
TRBV27	TRBJ2-7	TRBD1	ASRMSVWPGTGTYEQY
TRBV5-1	TRBJ2-1	-	ASSFRTVGDEQF
TRBV5-1	TRBJ2-5	TRBD2	ASSSGLAGEYQETQY
TRBV11-2	TRBJ1-2	TRBD1	ASSLQGKGYT
TRBV28	TRBJ2-1	TRBD2	ASSPGLAGGYEQF
TRBV5-1	TRBJ1-1	-	ASKTGQLNTEAF
TRBV28	TRBJ2-1	TRBD2	ASRLAGVDEQF
TRBV6-5	TRBJ1-1	-	ASSDGMNTEAF
TRBV7-8	TRBJ1-5	-	ASSFSIDGTSQPQH